These 30 T cell receptor beta chains originate from one sample sequenced in a study of response to subunit inactivated influenza vaccine. Via MiXCR, TCRdb re-called the RT-PCR reads, giving one row per CDR3 protein. The sample has approximately 500,000 distinct CDR3 sequences; 13% to 15% are singletons. Sample: PBMCs from blood, taken approximately 12 days after vaccination. The origin of the receptors is a middle-aged man who received an inactivated influenza vaccine.

This clonotype was counted between two and nine times. The genes are TRBV28 and TRBJ2-1; TRBD2 aligns across 15 bases. The CDR3 sequence is 17 residues long. J lost 4 bases, V lost 6 bases, and 7 bases had no gene match. The germline CDR1 and CDR2 sequences are MDHEN and SYDVKM. The CDR3 region has the DNA TGTGCCAGCAGCCAAGGGACTAGCGGGGGGTCATACAATGAGCAGTTCTTC. It yields the protein CASSQGTSGGSYNEQFF.

The chain links TRBV11-2 to TRBJ2-5, with 9 bases matching TRBD2. V dropped 5 bases and J dropped 0; count of bases not matched to a gene: 7. Per germline, CDR1 SGHAT and CDR2 FQNNGV. The CDR3 is 16 residues long. DNA of the CDR3: TGTGCCAGCAGCCGTGGGGCGGGGGGGAACCAAGAGACCCAGTACTTC. Its protein product is CASSRGAGGNQETQYF.

The V and J genes are TRBV28 and TRBJ2-5; 7 positions match TRBD2. V gave up 2 bases and J gave up 5 bases; unmatched junction bases: 8. The CDR3 runs to 15 residues. CDR1 MDHEN and CDR2 SYDVKM come from the germline V gene. The CDR3 reads CASSLVAGQGETQYF. The CDR3 region has the DNA TGTGCCAGCAGTTTAGTAGCGGGCCAAGGGGAGACCCAGTACTTC.

This clonotype occurred a few times. The chain uses TRBV7-7 and TRBJ2-1; D is perhaps TRBD1 (6 bases). Trimming took 0 bases from V and 7 from J, leaving 22 bases between them. In germline, CDR1 is SSHAT, CDR2 FNYEAQ (reference sequence). The CDR3 consists of 18 residues. CDR3 in DNA: TGTGCCAGCAGCTTAGCGCCCATTGCCTCCCAAGGGGGAAATGAGCAGTTCTTC. Translation: CASSLAPIASQGGNEQFF.

This clonotype came up many times. The chain combines TRBV25-1 with TRBJ2-3; no definite D call. The CDR3 has 11 amino acids. V lost 2 bases to trimming and J lost 7 bases, with 4 bases between them. Germline CDR1 is MGHDK and CDR2 is SYGVNS. The CDR3 region has the DNA TGTGCCAGCAGTGAAGTTAATACGCAGTATTTT. Its protein is CASSEVNTQYF. Using reference TRBV25-1 and TRBJ2-3 for the parts outside the CDR3, the full variable domain is EADIYQTPRYLVIGTGKKITLECSQTMGHDKMYWYQQDPGMELHLIHYSYGVNSTEKGDLSSESTVSRIRTEHFPLTLESARPSHTSQYLCASSEVNTQYFGPGTRLTVL.

The chain recombines TRBV7-2 with TRBJ1-3; TRBD1 matches 10 bases. Germline-derived CDR1 and CDR2 are SGHTA and FQGNSA. The V gene end was trimmed by 5 bases and the J gene end by 0 bases; junction bases not matched to a gene: 7. The length of the CDR3 is 17 residues. CDR3 protein: CASSLWDRGSSGNTIYF. CDR3 DNA sequence: TGTGCCAGCAGCCTCTGGGACAGGGGAAGCTCTGGAAACACCATATATTTT.

This clonotype was seen a single time. The chain has TRBV11-2 and TRBJ2-5; TRBD2 matches at 9 bases. The CDR3 is 15 residues long. Trimming cost V 5 bases and J 4 bases; bases outside gene matches: 8. Germline CDR1 SGHAT, CDR2 FQNNGV. The CDR3 DNA reads TGTGCCAGCAGCCTTGTAGCGGGAGAGAGAGAGACCCAGTACTTC. Residues: CASSLVAGERETQYF.

This clonotype came up a few times. This chain joins TRBV13 and TRBJ2-3; D is possibly TRBD2 (6 bases). CDR3 size: 15 residues. Trimming shortened V by 0 bases and J by 4 bases, and 11 bases separated the two germline ends. Germline assignment: CDR1 PRHDT and CDR2 FYEKMQ (reference sequence). CDR3 in amino acids: CASSLGSGEADTQYF. CDR3 bases: TGTGCCAGCAGCTTAGGATCGGGAGAAGCAGATACGCAGTATTTT.

There are many counts of this clonotype. The chain joins TRBV29-1 to TRBJ2-1, with 7 bases fitting TRBD1. CDR1 and CDR2 (germline): SQVTM, ANQGSEA. The CDR3 extends over 14 amino acids. Trimming took 7 bases from V and 8 from J; bases not matched to a gene: 14. For the CDR3, the DNA is TGCAGCGCCCGAACAGAGGGGGCTCATGATGAGCAGTTCTTC. Amino acid sequence: CSARTEGAHDEQFF.

This clonotype was counted between two and nine times. The chain recombines TRBV20-1 with TRBJ1-5; TRBD1 is a possible D gene (5 bases). The CDR3 totals 14 residues. From germline, CDR1 is DFQATT and CDR2 SNEGSKA (reference sequence). Trimming pared 3 bases from V and 0 bases from J, leaving 9 bases between. The CDR3 sequence: CSASDSYSNQPQHF. The DNA for the CDR3 is TGCAGTGCTAGCGACAGCTATAGCAATCAGCCCCAGCATTTT.

This clonotype was counted at least ten times. The germline gene is not matched at one end of the junction; a read error may be the cause. The rearrangement links TRBV5-1 to TRBJ2-1; 8 nucleotides agree with TRBD1. Germline V gene data show CDR1 as SGHRS and CDR2 as YFSETQ. This CDR3 is 15 amino acids long. The CDR3 spells CASSLAGTGYYEQFF. The CDR3 DNA sequence: TGCGCCAGCAGTTTAGCCGGGACAGGCTACTATGAGCAGTTCTTC.

The CDR3 nucleotides read TGTGCCAGCAGCTTTGGGACAGGGAATAATTCACCCCTCCACTTT. Its translation is CASSFGTGNNSPLHF. This chain connects TRBV7-2 to TRBJ1-6, with TRBD1 matching 9 bases. The CDR3 is 15 residues long. Germline V gives CDR1 SGHTA, CDR2 FQGNSA. After removal of 3 bases from V and 5 bases from J, the junction contained 2 bases not matched to a gene.

This clonotype was counted a few times. The chain recombines TRBV3-1 with TRBJ1-2; D might be TRBD1 (5 bases). Germline lookup yields CDR1 LGHDT and CDR2 YNNKEL (reference sequence). The CDR3 sequence is 13 residues long. V was cut by 3 bases and J by 4 bases, with 9 bases left in between. The CDR3 here is CASSHADSYGYTF. The CDR3 coding sequence is TGTGCCAGCAGCCATGCTGACAGCTATGGCTACACCTTC.

Many counts were recorded for this clonotype. The V call is TRBV12-3 or TRBV12-4, the J call TRBJ2-5; 8 nucleotides align to TRBD1. The CDR3 loop spans 15 amino acids. J gave up 4 bases and V 2 bases, and 6 bases lay outside the gene matches. The CDR3 spells CASSLRQGRGETQYF. In DNA, the CDR3 is TGTGCCAGCAGTTTAAGACAGGGGCGTGGAGAGACCCAGTACTTC.

This chain links TRBV20-1 with TRBJ2-1; 10 bases align to TRBD2. Germline V gene lookup returns CDR1 DFQATT and CDR2 SNEGSKA (reference sequence). The CDR3 extends over 15 amino acids. Unmatched junction bases numbered 10, after V lost 5 bases and J lost 6 bases. The CDR3 spells CSALSSGRLPNEQFF. The CDR3 nucleotides read TGCAGTGCTCTTTCTAGCGGGAGACTGCCCAATGAGCAGTTCTTC.

V and J are TRBV10-3 and TRBJ2-2, with 11 bases fitting TRBD1. V was pared by 8 bases and J by 5 bases, with 4 bases of the junction left unmatched. Germline V gene data show CDR1 as ENHRY and CDR2 as SYGVKD. The CDR3 loop spans 14 amino acids. The CDR3 region is CAIGRDRGTGELFF. The DNA of the CDR3 is TGTGCCATCGGCCGGGACAGGGGGACCGGGGAGCTGTTTTTT.

This chain uses TRBV30 with TRBJ2-3; 10 nucleotides match TRBD2. The J segment lost 2 bases and the V segment lost 8 bases, leaving 7 bases of the junction unmatched. The CDR3 has 14 residues. Per the germline V gene, CDR1 is GTSNPN and CDR2 is SVGIG (reference sequence). The CDR3 nucleotides read TGTGCCCGAAAGCGGGAGGGGACCACAGATACGCAGTATTTT. Translation: CARKREGTTDTQYF.

Only a few counts were recorded for this clonotype. V gene TRBV13 combines with J gene TRBJ1-2; D is perhaps TRBD1 (6 bases). This CDR3 is 14 amino acids long. V dropped 6 bases and J dropped 4 bases, with 15 bases sitting between them. Germline loops: CDR1 PRHDT, CDR2 FYEKMQ (reference sequence). Written as DNA, the CDR3 is TGTGCCAGCAGGGATTCATGGGGGCTCTATGGCTACACCTTC. The encoded protein is CASRDSWGLYGYTF. Filled out from reference TRBV13 and TRBJ1-2, the complete variable domain reads AAGVIQSPRHLIKEKRETATLKCYPIPRHDTVYWYQQGPGQDPQFLISFYEKMQSDKGSIPDRFSAQQFSDYHSELNMSSLELGDSALYFCASRDSWGLYGYTFGSGTRLTVV.

The CDR3 reads CASSKTTDRDTQYF. The DNA of the CDR3 is TGTGCCAGCAGCAAAACTACGGACAGAGATACGCAGTATTTT. The rearrangement uses TRBV12-3 or TRBV12-4 and TRBJ2-3, with a possible D match to TRBD1 (6 bases). The CDR3 sequence is 14 residues long. V lost 6 bases and J lost 5, with 15 bases in between.

This clonotype was counted between two and nine times. The genes are TRBV12-3 or TRBV12-4 and TRBJ2-3, with a possible D match to TRBD2 (6 bases). V dropped 6 bases and J dropped 6 bases, with 10 bases sitting between them. The CDR3 contains 12 residues. CDR3 region: CASSRDLDTQYF. The CDR3, as DNA: TGTGCCAGCAGCAGGGACTTGGATACGCAGTATTTT.

This clonotype was seen only a few times. V and J are TRBV7-8 and TRBJ1-1; D is unclear. CDR3 length: 14 amino acids. V lost 5 bases, J lost 4 bases, and 14 bases lay in between. Germline V gene data show CDR1 as SGHVS and CDR2 as FQNEAQ. CDR3 in DNA: TGTGCCAGCAGCCCGGACCCGGTAGGCACTGAAGCTTTCTTT. Translation: CASSPDPVGTEAFF.

The CDR3 nucleotides are TGTGCCAGCTCACCACTCCCGGGAGGGGCCTACAATGAGCAGTTCTTC. Residues: CASSPLPGGAYNEQFF. The V gene is TRBV18, the J gene TRBJ2-1, with 8 positions matching TRBD2. Trimming cost V 1 base and J 2 bases; bases outside gene matches: 4. The CDR3 is 16 residues long. Germline CDR1 is KGHSH and CDR2 is LQKENI.

This chain joins TRBV6-5 and TRBJ2-5; D remains ambiguous. This CDR3 is 15 amino acids long. CDR1 is MNHEY and CDR2 is SVGAGI in the germline V gene. With 0 bases removed from V and 4 bases from J, the gap between germline ends came to 12 bases. CDR3 region: CASSYSPRTGETQYF. CDR3 DNA: TGTGCCAGCAGTTACTCGCCGAGAACGGGAGAGACCCAGTACTTC.

The chain joins TRBV3-1 to TRBJ2-2; D remains unclear. CDR3 length equals 12 residues. V shed 2 bases and J shed 6 bases, with 4 bases lying between them. The germline CDR1 and CDR2 sequences are LGHDT and YNNKEL (reference sequence). Here the CDR3 reads CASSQFPGELFF. CDR3 nucleotide sequence: TGTGCCAGCAGCCAATTTCCCGGGGAGCTGTTTTTT.

The chain joins TRBV10-3 to TRBJ2-1; 9 bases map to TRBD2. V trimming: 8 bases; J trimming: 3 bases; junction bases outside the gene matches: 2. The germline V gene encodes CDR1 ENHRY and CDR2 SYGVKD. The CDR3 consists of 13 residues. CDR3: CAIGGRDYNEQFF. CDR3 nucleotides: TGTGCCATCGGCGGGAGGGACTACAATGAGCAGTTCTTC.

The V call is TRBV9, the J call TRBJ1-1; no definite D call. CDR1 and CDR2 (germline): SGDLS, YYNGEE. The germline V and J ends were trimmed by 0 bases and 7 bases, with 7 bases remaining between them. The length of the CDR3 is 12 residues. CDR3: CASSVGGGEAFF. In DNA, the CDR3 is TGTGCCAGCAGCGTAGGGGGAGGTGAAGCTTTCTTT.

The chain is built from TRBV29-1 and TRBJ2-7, with TRBD1 matching over 9 bases. The germline V gene has CDR1 SQVTM and CDR2 ANQGSEA. The CDR3 length is 14 residues. The V gene end was trimmed by 7 bases and the J gene end by 4 bases; junction bases not matched to a gene: 11. The CDR3 spells CSATWGQGAYEQYF. CDR3 bases: TGCAGCGCCACCTGGGGACAGGGAGCTTACGAGCAGTACTTC.

The V and J genes are TRBV25-1 and TRBJ2-5, with 14 bases fitting TRBD2. CDR3 size: 14 residues. The V segment lost 3 bases and the J segment 9 bases; nucleotides outside the gene matches: 3. Germline V gene lookup returns CDR1 MGHDK and CDR2 SYGVNS. CDR3 coding DNA: TGTGCCAGCAGTGACCCGACTAGCGGGAGGGCCCAGTACTTC. This translates into CASSDPTSGRAQYF.

Only a few counts were recorded for this clonotype. The chain employs TRBV20-1 and TRBJ2-7; D unresolved. Germline assignment: CDR1 DFQATT and CDR2 SNEGSKA (reference sequence). V was clipped by 6 bases and J by 0 bases, with 9 bases between them. The CDR3 is 12 residues long. Here the CDR3 reads CSATPHSYEQYF. CDR3 bases: TGCAGTGCGACCCCCCACTCCTACGAGCAGTACTTC.

The V gene is TRBV6-5, the J gene TRBJ1-1; D is possibly TRBD1 (6 bases). Germline CDR1 MNHEY, CDR2 SVGAGI. This CDR3 is built from 13 residues. Trimming took 3 bases from V and 4 from J, leaving 9 bases between them. In DNA, the CDR3 is TGTGCCAGCAGTTATGGGGACACCACTGAAGCTTTCTTT. Translation gives CASSYGDTTEAFF.